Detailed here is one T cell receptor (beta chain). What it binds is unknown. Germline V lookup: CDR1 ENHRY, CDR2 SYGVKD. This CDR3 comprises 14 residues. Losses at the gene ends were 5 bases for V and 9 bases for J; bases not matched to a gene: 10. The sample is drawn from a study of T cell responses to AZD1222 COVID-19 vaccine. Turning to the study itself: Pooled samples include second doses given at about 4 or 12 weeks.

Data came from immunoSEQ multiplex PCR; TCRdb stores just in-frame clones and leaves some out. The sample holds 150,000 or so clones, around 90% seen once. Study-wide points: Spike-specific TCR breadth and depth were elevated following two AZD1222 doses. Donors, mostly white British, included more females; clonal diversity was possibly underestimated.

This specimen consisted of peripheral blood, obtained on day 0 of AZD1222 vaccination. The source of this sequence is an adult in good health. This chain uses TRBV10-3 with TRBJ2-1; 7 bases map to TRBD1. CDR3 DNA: TGTGCCATCAGTTTTTCGACAGGGCCAGGTGAGCAGTTCTTC. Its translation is CAISFSTGPGEQFF.